The 32 T cell receptor beta chains listed next were all sequenced from one sample in a study of blood T cell repertoires in COVID-19. Repertoires were generated with immunoSEQ multiplex PCR, while TCRdb's copy carries only in-frame clones and drops some. The sample records some 240,000 clones, over 70% being singletons. The sample was PBMCs or T cells enriched from blood (not recorded which). The receptors here all came from a woman aged 40 to 55 who had been exposed to COVID-19.

V is TRBV7-9 and J is TRBJ2-1; D is perhaps TRBD2 (6 bases). This CDR3 has 16 residues. The germline gives CDR1 SEHNR, CDR2 FQNEAQ (reference sequence). Trimming removed 3 bases from V and 5 bases from J, with 17 bases in between. CDR3 residues: CASSFSGTSSDNEQFF. DNA of the CDR3: TGTGCCAGCAGCTTTTCCGGGACTTCAAGTGACAATGAGCAGTTCTTC.

The chain recombines TRBV18 with TRBJ2-1; D ambiguous. Trimming cost V 3 bases and J 9 bases, with 9 bases left between them. The CDR3 totals 12 residues. Germline CDR1 and CDR2: KGHSH and LQKENI. CDR3 sequence (DNA): TGTGCCAGCTCACCGAATCAGTTTGAGCAGTTCTTC. Its protein product is CASSPNQFEQFF.

This clone turned up a few times. The J gene is TRBJ1-2, the V gene TRBV2; 7 bases match TRBD1. With V trimmed by 6 bases and J by 7 bases, 14 bases remained unmatched. There are 15 residues in the CDR3. The V gene's germline CDR1 is SNHLY and CDR2 FYNNEI. The CDR3 here is CASRPIKGATIGYTF. CDR3 coding DNA: TGTGCCAGCAGGCCGATAAAGGGGGCAACGATTGGCTACACCTTC.

The chain combines TRBV23-1 with TRBJ1-2; 9 bases agree with TRBD1. TRBV23-1 is marked as an open reading frame, function uncertain. Unmatched junction bases numbered 4, after V lost 2 bases and J lost 0 bases. The CDR3 has 16 residues. The CDR3 is CASSQDRGKANYGYTF. The CDR3 DNA sequence: TGCGCCAGCAGTCAAGACAGGGGGAAAGCTAACTATGGCTACACCTTC.

The chain carries TRBV28 and TRBJ1-4; 12 bases fit TRBD1. From germline, CDR1 is MDHEN and CDR2 SYDVKM. The CDR3 covers 14 residues. V trimming: 6 bases; J trimming: 8 bases; junction bases outside the gene matches: 4. The CDR3 DNA is TGTGCCAGCAGGTCCGGGACAGGGGGCGAAAAACTGTTTTTT. Translating gives CASRSGTGGEKLFF.

This rearrangement joins TRBV18 to TRBJ1-6, with TRBD1 matching 7 bases. Looked up from germline, CDR1 is KGHSH and CDR2 is LQKENI. This CDR3 contains 15 residues. With 1 base clipped from V and 6 bases from J, the junction kept 3 bases outside the gene matches. CDR3 in DNA: TGTGCCAGCTCACCACTGGGGACAGCTAATTCACCCCTCCACTTT. Residues: CASSPLGTANSPLHF.

The chain joins TRBV6-6 to TRBJ2-1; D ambiguous. CDR1 and CDR2 from the germline V gene are MNHNY and SVGAGI (reference sequence). V was pared by 6 bases and J by 8 bases, with 11 bases between. The CDR3 runs to 12 residues. The CDR3 loop reads CASRESWDEQFF. The CDR3 DNA reads TGTGCCAGCAGGGAGAGTTGGGATGAGCAGTTCTTC.

The chain is built from TRBV6-2 or TRBV6-3 and TRBJ1-2; no clear D gene. Trimming took off 0 bases at V and 0 bases at J, with 11 bases between the two ends. The germline CDR1 and CDR2 sequences are MNHEY and SVGEGT. The CDR3 spans 16 residues. This chain's CDR3 is CASSYSGLRSNYGYTF. The DNA of the CDR3 is TGTGCCAGCAGTTACTCCGGTCTACGATCTAACTATGGCTACACCTTC.

The chain links TRBV15 to TRBJ1-6; D uncertain. The CDR3 runs to 14 residues. Trimming took 5 bases from V and 7 from J, leaving 12 bases between them. The germline V gene encodes CDR1 LNHNV and CDR2 YYDKDF (reference sequence). CDR3 protein: CATSGQLENSPLHF. CDR3 nucleotides: TGTGCCACCAGCGGCCAGTTGGAGAATTCACCCCTCCACTTT.

The rearrangement uses TRBV5-8 and TRBJ2-7, with 7 bases lining up with TRBD1. The CDR3 totals 15 residues. V shed 0 bases, J shed 4 bases, and the junction held 7 bases outside the gene matches. Germline assignment: CDR1 SGHTS and CDR2 YDEGEE. CDR3 coding DNA: TGTGCCAGCAGCTTGGGAGGGGGCCGAGTTTACGAGCAGTACTTC. This gives the protein CASSLGGGRVYEQYF.

This clone was observed a handful of times. V is TRBV7-2 and J is TRBJ1-4; TRBD1 matches 10 bases. V dropped 3 bases and J dropped 6; count of bases not matched to a gene: 4. Germline values: CDR1 SGHTA, CDR2 FQGNSA. This CDR3 contains 15 residues. The CDR3 sequence: CASSFFGQGDEKLFF. DNA of the CDR3: TGTGCCAGCAGCTTCTTTGGACAGGGGGATGAAAAACTGTTTTTT.

The table lists this clone with a few counts. CDR3 in amino acids: CASSLTGRITYGYTF. The DNA for the CDR3 is TGTGCCAGCAGCTTAACGGGGAGGATAACCTATGGCTACACCTTC. J is TRBJ1-2 and V is TRBV7-9, with D hard to call. The CDR3 has 15 residues. V was trimmed by 2 bases and J by 4 bases, leaving 14 bases between them. CDR1 is SEHNR, CDR2 FQNEAQ, per germline (reference sequence).

The rearrangement uses TRBV18 and TRBJ2-1, with 14 positions matching TRBD2. This CDR3 has 18 residues. Looked up from germline, CDR1 is KGHSH and CDR2 is LQKENI. With V trimmed by 3 bases and J by 0 bases, 4 bases remained unmatched. CDR3 DNA: TGTGCCAGCTCACCGCCCGGGACTAGCGGGAGCTCCTACAATGAGCAGTTCTTC. Its protein product is CASSPPGTSGSSYNEQFF.

V gene TRBV11-2 combines with J gene TRBJ2-1, with 7 bases fitting TRBD2. This CDR3 has 15 residues. CDR1 and CDR2 (germline): SGHAT, FQNNGV. Trimming cost V 5 bases and J 9 bases; bases outside gene matches: 13. CDR3 protein: CASSPSYGRPVEQFF. CDR3 sequence (DNA): TGTGCCAGCAGCCCTTCCTACGGGAGGCCGGTTGAGCAGTTCTTC.

The J gene is TRBJ2-3, the V gene TRBV24-1, with 8 bases that match TRBD1. The germline CDR1 and CDR2 sequences are KGHDR and SFDVKD. The CDR3 loop spans 17 amino acids. Unmatched junction bases numbered 11, after V lost 5 bases and J lost 2 bases. The CDR3 loop is CATSGRTGTGNTDTQYF. In DNA form, the CDR3 reads TGTGCCACCAGTGGGAGGACCGGGACAGGTAACACAGATACGCAGTATTTT.

This clone occurred once. This chain joins TRBV7-2 and TRBJ2-7; a weak D match, TRBD2 (5 bases). Germline V gene data show CDR1 as SGHTA and CDR2 as FQGNSA. This CDR3 has 14 residues. V was pared by 1 base and J by 1 base, with 8 bases between. CDR3 sequence (DNA): TGTGCCAGCAGCTTAGGAGGGAATTCCTACGAGCAGTACTTC. Protein product: CASSLGGNSYEQYF.

This chain uses TRBV28 with TRBJ2-7, with a possible D match to TRBD2 (6 bases). Germline lookup yields CDR1 MDHEN and CDR2 SYDVKM. Trimming took off 11 bases at V and 3 bases at J, with 14 bases between the two ends. This CDR3 comprises 12 residues. The CDR3 is CALGGRFYEQYF. The CDR3 coding sequence is TGTGCCCTGGGGGGACGGTTCTACGAGCAGTACTTC.

This chain joins TRBV30 and TRBJ1-4; perhaps TRBD1 as D (5 bases). V was pared by 2 bases and J by 5 bases, with 15 bases between. The germline V gene has CDR1 GTSNPN and CDR2 SVGIG (reference sequence). The CDR3 runs to 15 residues. DNA for the CDR3: TGTGCCTGGAGTTATCAGACAGTTTTAAATGAAAAACTGTTTTTT. Its protein is CAWSYQTVLNEKLFF. Full variable domain (outside the CDR3, taken from reference TRBV30 and TRBJ1-4): SQTIHQWPATLVQPVGSPLSLECTVEGTSNPNLYWYRQAAGRGLQLLFYSVGIGQISSEVPQNLSASRPQDRQFILSSKKLLLSDSGFYLCAWSYQTVLNEKLFFGSGTQLSVL.

This chain connects TRBV4-2 to TRBJ1-2; TRBD1 is a possible D gene (6 bases). Germline V gene data show CDR1 as LGHNA and CDR2 as YNFKEQ. The CDR3 runs to 16 residues. V lost 0 bases, J lost 0 bases, and 11 bases lay in between. CDR3 loop: CASSQERGTTNYGYTF. The CDR3 coding sequence is TGTGCCAGCAGCCAAGAGAGGGGGACCACTAACTATGGCTACACCTTC.

The genes are TRBV18 and TRBJ1-6, with 10 bases that match TRBD1. CDR3 length equals 15 residues. Germline loops: CDR1 KGHSH, CDR2 LQKENI. Trimming at V came to 1 base and at J to 7 bases, leaving 1 base not matched to a gene. CDR3 sequence reads: CASSPRDRGNSPLHF. For the CDR3, the DNA is TGTGCCAGCTCACCACGGGACAGGGGCAATTCACCCCTCCACTTT. Complete variable domain (other parts from reference TRBV18 and TRBJ1-6): NAGVMQNPRHLVRRRGQEARLRCSPMKGHSHVYWYRQLPEEGLKFMVYLQKENIIDESGMPKERFSAEFPKEGPSILRIQQVVRGDSAAYFCASSPRDRGNSPLHFGNGTRLTVT.

The V call is TRBV19, the J call TRBJ1-1; D unresolved. There are 13 residues in the CDR3. Per the germline V gene, CDR1 is LNHDA and CDR2 is SQIVND (reference sequence). Trimming removed 2 bases from V and 3 bases from J, with 7 bases in between. The DNA for the CDR3 is TGTGCCAGTAGTATAAGAGTTGACACTGAAGCTTTCTTT. This translates into CASSIRVDTEAFF.

V gene TRBV5-1 combines with J gene TRBJ1-6, with D maybe TRBD1 (6 bases). The V end was cut by 0 bases, the J end by 5 bases, with 9 bases between. The CDR3 runs to 15 residues. CDR1 is SGHRS, CDR2 YFSETQ, per germline. The CDR3 DNA is TGCGCCAGCAGCTTGGGGGGGCCGGATAATTCACCCCTCCACTTT. The encoded protein is CASSLGGPDNSPLHF.

The table lists this clone with a count of one. CDR3 nucleotide sequence: TGTGCCATCAGTGAGTCGAACAGCGGGATGAACACCGGGGAGCTGTTTTTT. Translated: CAISESNSGMNTGELFF. V gene TRBV10-3 combines with J gene TRBJ2-2; 7 positions agree with TRBD2. Losses at the gene ends were 0 bases for V and 1 base for J; bases not matched to a gene: 5. The germline CDR1 and CDR2 sequences are ENHRY and SYGVKD. The CDR3 consists of 17 residues.

The CDR3 loop reads CATRGQGVHEQFF. The CDR3 DNA sequence: TGTGCCACTAGGGGACAGGGGGTTCATGAGCAGTTCTTC. This chain links TRBV24-1 with TRBJ2-1, with 11 positions matching TRBD1. V shed 10 bases, J shed 8 bases, and the junction held 6 bases outside the gene matches. This CDR3 region has 13 residues. The germline V gene has CDR1 KGHDR and CDR2 SFDVKD.

The CDR3 spells CASSHSGGIEAFF. CDR3 nucleotides: TGCGCCAGCAGCCATTCAGGGGGTATTGAAGCTTTCTTT. The chain is built from TRBV5-1 and TRBJ1-1; 7 bases align to TRBD1. The CDR3 covers 13 residues. Trimming took 4 bases from V and 7 from J; bases not matched to a gene: 7. The V gene's germline CDR1 is SGHRS and CDR2 YFSETQ.

The chain is built from TRBV12-3 or TRBV12-4 and TRBJ2-7; D possibly corresponds to TRBD2 (6 bases). This CDR3 contains 13 residues. V was cut by 6 bases and J by 4 bases, with 13 bases left in between. CDR3 nucleotides: TGTGCCAGCAGCCTGTGGGGGGAGTACGAGCAGTACTTC. This sequence encodes CASSLWGEYEQYF.

Of note for this clone: One junction end does not reproduce the germline sequence, and a read error may be involved. Other DNA sequences from this sample encode an identical CDR3 as well. The V gene is TRBV2, the J gene TRBJ2-1; D is undetermined. The CDR3 is 15 amino acids. CDR1 is SNHLY, CDR2 FYNNEI, per germline. The CDR3: CASSVSHRSYNEQFF. The DNA of the CDR3 is TGTGCCAGCAGCGTAAGCCACCGCTCCTATAATGAGCAGTTCTTC.

The V and J genes are TRBV28 and TRBJ1-3; no reliable D call. Germline V CDR1 and CDR2: MDHEN, SYDVKM. The CDR3 has 15 amino acids. The germline V and J ends were trimmed by 5 bases and 0 bases, with 11 bases remaining between them. The CDR3: CASSNSPISGNTIYF. Written as DNA, the CDR3 is TGTGCCAGCAGTAACAGCCCCATCTCTGGAAACACCATATATTTT.

In its sample, this clone was seen once. The J gene is TRBJ1-1, the V gene TRBV28; D might be TRBD1 (5 bases). Trimming stripped 7 bases from V and 6 bases from J, with 15 bases between. The V gene's germline CDR1 is MDHEN and CDR2 SYDVKM. CDR3 length: 13 amino acids. The CDR3 spells CASINRPTPEAFF. As DNA, the CDR3 is TGTGCCAGCATTAACAGGCCTACACCTGAAGCTTTCTTT.

The chain links TRBV9 to TRBJ2-3, with 7 bases that match TRBD2. Germline V CDR1 and CDR2: SGDLS, YYNGEE. The CDR3 has 16 residues. Unmatched junction bases numbered 9, after V lost 4 bases and J lost 1 base. The CDR3: CASSLRGAGRTDTQYF. CDR3 DNA: TGTGCCAGCAGCTTACGAGGAGCGGGGCGCACAGATACGCAGTATTTT.

V usage is TRBV2 and J usage is TRBJ1-4; 9 nucleotides match TRBD1. The CDR3 is made up of 14 amino acids. The J segment lost 5 bases and the V segment lost 5 bases, leaving 3 bases of the junction unmatched. Germline CDR1 is SNHLY and CDR2 is FYNNEI. CDR3 loop: CASSKDRGNEKLFF. For the CDR3, the DNA is TGTGCCAGCAGTAAGGACAGGGGAAATGAAAAACTGTTTTTT.

The rearrangement uses TRBV5-1 and TRBJ1-1, with 8 nucleotides matching TRBD1. CDR1 and CDR2 (germline): SGHRS, YFSETQ. There are 15 residues in the CDR3. V gave up 4 bases and J gave up 6 bases; unmatched junction bases: 11. The CDR3 is CASSHAGGEGAEAFF. The CDR3 nucleotides read TGCGCCAGCAGCCACGCAGGGGGCGAGGGGGCTGAAGCTTTCTTT.